This T cell receptor beta chain was recovered during a study of response to subunit inactivated influenza vaccine. Whole-study results and caveats: Only a handful of new T cells, the authors suggested, are recruited with each seasonal influenza vaccination.

This clonotype was seen only a few times. Its antigen is unidentified. A single record per CDR3 protein comes from TCRdb applying MiXCR to the RT-PCR reads. The sample lists 500,000 to 650,000 distinct CDR3 sequences, under 9% occurring once. Trimming took 6 bases from V and 2 from J; bases not matched to a gene: 6. There are 15 residues in the CDR3. Looked up from germline, CDR1 is SGHVS and CDR2 is FQNEAQ. The clonotype originates from a man between 50 and 69 years old who received an inactivated influenza vaccine. This specimen was PBMCs from blood, taken less than 25 months after vaccination. The gene calls are TRBV7-8 and TRBJ1-1, with 10 bases lining up with TRBD1. CDR3 DNA sequence: TGTGCCAGCAGACTAGGGACAGGGGTTAACACTGAAGCTTTCTTT. Its translation: CASRLGTGVNTEAFF.